This TCR beta chain was captured in a study of long-term antiretroviral therapy in people with HIV. Regarding the study as a whole: The study found that diversity rose after ART but stayed below transplant donor controls. HIV repertoires spanned narrower CDR3 length ranges than controls.

On this clone: Its target is not known.

Germline V CDR1 and CDR2: KGHSH, LQKENI. CDR3 size: 15 residues. Trimming took 8 bases from V and 7 from J; bases not matched to a gene: 9. It was version v3.0 of the immunoSEQ assay that was run at survey level. The method was immunoSEQ multiplex PCR; TCRdb's version includes in-frame clones alone and lacks a portion of them. The sample lists some 15,000 clones, around 85% occurring once. The receptor's source is a man younger than 45 with HIV. This material consisted of unsorted PBMCs, taken around 1.3 years before starting antiretroviral therapy. The J gene is TRBJ2-1, the V gene TRBV18; 12 positions agree with TRBD2. The DNA for the CDR3 is TGTGCCAGCCTCCCCAGCCTAGCGGGGGGGAATGAGCAGTTCTTC. Protein product: CASLPSLAGGNEQFF. Drawing the rest from reference TRBV18 and TRBJ2-1, the complete variable domain is NAGVMQNPRHLVRRRGQEARLRCSPMKGHSHVYWYRQLPEEGLKFMVYLQKENIIDESGMPKERFSAEFPKEGPSILRIQQVVRGDSAAYFCASLPSLAGGNEQFFGPGTRLTVL.